The 18 T cell receptor beta chains presented below share a single source sample, sequenced in a study of blood T cell repertoires in COVID-19. Data came from immunoSEQ multiplex PCR; TCRdb stores just in-frame clones and leaves some out. The profile shows roughly 200,000 clones, approximately 85% of them singletons. Sequences were obtained from peripheral blood. These receptors originate from a human donor with active or convalescent COVID-19. The donor label of this sample is uncertain.

The genes are TRBV6-5 and TRBJ1-3; TRBD1 agrees at 9 bases. The CDR3 is 16 residues long. The ends lost 3 bases at V and 0 bases at J; junction bases unmatched: 3. Germline loops: CDR1 MNHEY, CDR2 SVGAGI. The DNA for the CDR3 is TGTGCCAGCAGTTATCAGACAGGGGGCTCTGGAAACACCATATATTTT. It translates to CASSYQTGGSGNTIYF.

This clone has just one count. The V gene is TRBV7-2, the J gene TRBJ2-1; D is undetermined. V shed 3 bases and J shed 0 bases, with 9 bases lying between them. Germline assignment: CDR1 SGHTA and CDR2 FQGNSA. CDR3 length: 15 residues. This CDR3 reads CASSFQQSSYNEQFF. The CDR3 region has the DNA TGTGCCAGCAGCTTCCAACAGAGCTCCTACAATGAGCAGTTCTTC. The full variable domain, its missing parts supplied by reference TRBV7-2 and TRBJ2-1, is GAGVSQSPSNKVTEKGKDVELRCDPISGHTALYWYRQSLGQGLEFLIYFQGNSAPDKSGLPSDRFSAERTGGSVSTLTIQRTQQEDSAVYLCASSFQQSSYNEQFFGPGTRLTVL.

V is TRBV5-1 and J is TRBJ2-2, with a weak D call TRBD2 (5 bases). CDR1 and CDR2 (germline): SGHRS, YFSETQ. The V and J ends lost 4 bases and 7 bases respectively, with 23 bases between them. The CDR3 runs to 17 residues. CDR3 bases: TGCGCCAGCAGCCCTGGACGGGATTGGCTAGACGGCGGGGAGCTGTTTTTT. Amino acid sequence: CASSPGRDWLDGGELFF.

The chain combines TRBV7-9 with TRBJ1-4, with 8 bases aligning to TRBD1. The CDR3 is made up of 14 amino acids. Germline loops: CDR1 SEHNR, CDR2 FQNEAQ (reference sequence). Trimming cost V 6 bases and J 3 bases; bases outside gene matches: 3. The CDR3 DNA follows: TGTGCCAGCAGGTCGACAGGGGCTAATGAAAAACTGTTTTTT. The encoded protein is CASRSTGANEKLFF.

The chain employs TRBV9 and TRBJ2-7; 9 bases match TRBD1. The J segment lost 2 bases and the V segment lost 0 bases, leaving 3 bases of the junction unmatched. The CDR3 extends over 15 amino acids. Germline V gene sequence: CDR1 SGDLS, CDR2 YYNGEE. The CDR3: CASSVGDRGTYEQYF. The DNA of the CDR3 is TGTGCCAGCAGCGTAGGAGACAGGGGGACCTACGAGCAGTACTTC.

V and J are TRBV6-5 and TRBJ2-3, with TRBD1 identical over 7 bases. V trimming: 5 bases; J trimming: 1 base; junction bases outside the gene matches: 6. CDR1 and CDR2 (germline): MNHEY, SVGAGI. This CDR3 contains 15 residues. The CDR3 DNA sequence: TGTGCCAGCAGTCCGGGACAGCTACGCACAGATACGCAGTATTTT. The encoded protein is CASSPGQLRTDTQYF.

This sequence joins TRBV24-1 and TRBJ1-2; D gene unclear. CDR1 and CDR2 (germline): KGHDR, SFDVKD. The CDR3 covers 15 residues. Trimming removed 9 bases from V and 3 bases from J, with 19 bases in between. CDR3 residues: CATGQGAGLDYGYTF. Written as DNA, the CDR3 is TGTGCCACCGGGCAAGGTGCGGGTTTAGACTATGGCTACACCTTC.

The V gene is TRBV19, the J gene TRBJ2-7; TRBD1 aligns across 7 bases. Germline assignment: CDR1 LNHDA and CDR2 SQIVND (reference sequence). CDR3 length equals 13 residues. Trimming cost V 3 bases and J 4 bases; bases outside gene matches: 3. CDR3 protein: CASSITQGYEQYF. CDR3 DNA sequence: TGTGCCAGTAGTATTACACAGGGGTACGAGCAGTACTTC.

The chain recombines TRBV10-3 with TRBJ2-5, with 8 nucleotides matching TRBD2. The CDR3 is made up of 16 amino acids. Unmatched junction bases numbered 9, after V lost 2 bases and J lost 4 bases. Germline assignment: CDR1 ENHRY and CDR2 SYGVKD. Here the CDR3 DNA reads TGTGCCATCAGTGAGCCCACCGGACGGGAGGGAGAGACCCAGTACTTC. Its protein is CAISEPTGREGETQYF.

The chain carries TRBV27 and TRBJ1-2; TRBD1 agrees at 7 bases. Germline V gene lookup returns CDR1 MNHEY and CDR2 SMNVEV (reference sequence). CDR3 length equals 15 residues. V was clipped by 5 bases and J by 0 bases; unmatched bases: 6. The CDR3 sequence is CASSTFQGANYGYTF. The CDR3 region has the DNA TGTGCCAGCAGTACGTTTCAGGGGGCTAACTATGGCTACACCTTC.

The V and J genes are TRBV2 and TRBJ2-5; D might be TRBD2 (6 bases). The CDR3 consists of 14 residues. CDR1 and CDR2 (germline): SNHLY, FYNNEI. Deletions cut 3 bases from V and 5 bases from J, with 13 bases between. This CDR3 is CASSDTAAGETQYF. The DNA for the CDR3 is TGTGCCAGCAGTGACACGGCGGCGGGGGAGACCCAGTACTTC.

The chain recombines TRBV18 with TRBJ2-3; 7 bases match TRBD1. This CDR3 comprises 16 residues. CDR1 and CDR2 from the germline V gene are KGHSH and LQKENI. J gave up 8 bases and V 3 bases, and 14 bases lay outside the gene matches. In DNA, the CDR3 is TGTGCCAGCTCACCCGAAGGCGTCAGGGGGATTTTTACGCAGTATTTT. This codes for CASSPEGVRGIFTQYF.

V is TRBV9 and J is TRBJ2-7; 9 bases are a match to TRBD2. CDR3 size: 15 residues. Germline V gene data show CDR1 as SGDLS and CDR2 as YYNGEE. J was trimmed by 5 bases and V by 0 bases; bases with no gene match: 6. The CDR3 DNA sequence: TGTGCCAGCAGCGTAGAGGTAGCGGGAGCTGACGAGCAGTACTTC. Protein product: CASSVEVAGADEQYF.

This clone was counted a single time. V usage is TRBV2 and J usage is TRBJ1-2; the D gene is possibly TRBD1 (5 bases). The V gene lost 7 bases and the J gene lost 8 bases, with 17 bases spanning the gap. This CDR3 has 13 amino acids. Germline V gene sequence: CDR1 SNHLY, CDR2 FYNNEI. The CDR3 region is CASTIDSNNGYTF. For the CDR3, the DNA is TGTGCCAGCACCATTGACAGTAATAACGGCTACACCTTC.

The chain couples TRBV2 to TRBJ2-4, with 8 nucleotides matching TRBD1. This CDR3 contains 14 residues. Trimming removed 6 bases from V and 6 bases from J; junction bases left unmatched: 7. The germline gives CDR1 SNHLY, CDR2 FYNNEI. DNA for the CDR3: TGTGCCAGCAGCCCAGGGGGCCGTGGAAACATTCAGTACTTC. It specifies CASSPGGRGNIQYF. Based on the CDR3 plus reference TRBV2 and TRBJ2-4, the full variable domain is EPEVTQTPSHQVTQMGQEVILRCVPISNHLYFYWYRQILGQKVEFLVSFYNNEISEKSEIFDDQFSVERPDGSNFTLKIRSTKLEDSAMYFCASSPGGRGNIQYFGAGTRLSVL.

This clone was seen a single time. CDR3 nucleotide sequence: TGTGCCAGCAGCGCGAAAGGACAGGGATCCGATACGCAGTATTTT. Its translation is CASSAKGQGSDTQYF. The V and J genes are TRBV9 and TRBJ2-3; the match to TRBD1 covers 8 bases. The CDR3 is 15 residues long. In germline, CDR1 is SGDLS, CDR2 YYNGEE. V trimming: 3 bases; J trimming: 6 bases; junction bases outside the gene matches: 9. The variable domain in full, with the rest retrieved from reference TRBV9 and TRBJ2-3, is DSGVTQTPKHLITATGQRVTLRCSPRSGDLSVYWYQQSLDQGLQFLIQYYNGEERAKGNILERFSAQQFPDLHSELNLSSLELGDSALYFCASSAKGQGSDTQYFGPGTRLTVL.

The V gene is TRBV5-1, the J gene TRBJ1-1, with unresolved D. Germline V gene lookup returns CDR1 SGHRS and CDR2 YFSETQ. The V gene lost 0 bases and the J gene lost 1 base, with 13 bases spanning the gap. There are 16 residues in the CDR3. The CDR3 bases are TGCGCCAGCAGCTTGGAAGCGGCAGTGAGGAACACTGAAGCTTTCTTT. Protein product: CASSLEAAVRNTEAFF.

The chain carries TRBV27 and TRBJ1-2, with 7 nucleotides matching TRBD1. V was pared by 3 bases and J by 7 bases, with 5 bases of the junction left unmatched. CDR3 length: 13 amino acids. Germline assignment: CDR1 MNHEY and CDR2 SMNVEV (reference sequence). The CDR3 region is CASSLEGAGGYTF. The DNA for the CDR3 is TGTGCCAGCAGTTTGGAGGGGGCGGGTGGCTACACCTTC.